This entry features one TCR beta chain sequence. Its antigen is unknown. Sequencing was performed with immunoSEQ multiplex PCR; in TCRdb, only in-frame clones are kept and a portion is missing. The data contain more than 2,000,000 clones, approximately 90% of them singletons. These data belong to a study of shared clonotypes between healthy human individuals. Study in general: CD4 naive cells filled three plates per donor, CD4 memory three, CD8 naive two and CD8 memory one. Notes on the study in general: A limitation of the genetic and exposure-history diversity represented arose from few donors.

The ends lost 7 bases at V and 3 bases at J; junction bases unmatched: 13. The length of the CDR3 is 16 residues. Per the germline V gene, CDR1 is MDHEN and CDR2 is SYDVKM. The gene calls are TRBV28 and TRBJ1-1; 8 nucleotides agree with TRBD1. This TCR came from a man aged 18-30 years in good health. The sample consisted of naive CD4+ T cells sorted from blood. Subset specified: CD45RA+ positively selected. CDR3 protein: CASKAPMGQVHTEAFF. CDR3 DNA sequence: TGTGCCAGCAAAGCCCCCATGGGACAGGTACACACTGAAGCTTTCTTT.